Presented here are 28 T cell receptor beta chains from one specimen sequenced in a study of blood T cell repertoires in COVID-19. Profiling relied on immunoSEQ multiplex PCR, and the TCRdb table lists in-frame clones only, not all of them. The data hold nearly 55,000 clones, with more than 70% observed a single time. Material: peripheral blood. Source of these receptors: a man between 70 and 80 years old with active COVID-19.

In nucleotides, the CDR3 is TGTGCCAGCAGCCCGACAGATCCGAGGAGAGCTTTCTTT. Its translation is CASSPTDPRRAFF. The chain couples TRBV28 to TRBJ1-1, with a possible D match to TRBD1 (5 bases). V was shortened by 6 bases and J by 10 bases, with 18 bases between the two germline ends. Germline lookup yields CDR1 MDHEN and CDR2 SYDVKM. This CDR3 has 13 amino acids.

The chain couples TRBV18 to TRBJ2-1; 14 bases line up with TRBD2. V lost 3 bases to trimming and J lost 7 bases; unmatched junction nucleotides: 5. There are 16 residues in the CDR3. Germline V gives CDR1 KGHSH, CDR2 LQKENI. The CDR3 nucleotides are TGTGCCAGCTCACCGCCTGGGACTAGCGGGGGTAATGAGCAGTTCTTC. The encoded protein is CASSPPGTSGGNEQFF. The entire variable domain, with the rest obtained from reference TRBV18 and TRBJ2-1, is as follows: NAGVMQNPRHLVRRRGQEARLRCSPMKGHSHVYWYRQLPEEGLKFMVYLQKENIIDESGMPKERFSAEFPKEGPSILRIQQVVRGDSAAYFCASSPPGTSGGNEQFFGPGTRLTVL.

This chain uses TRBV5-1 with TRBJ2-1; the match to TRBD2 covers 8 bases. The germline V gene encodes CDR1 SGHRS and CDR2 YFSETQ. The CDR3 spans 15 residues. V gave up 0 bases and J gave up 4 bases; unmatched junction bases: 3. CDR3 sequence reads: CASSLVAGLYNEQFF. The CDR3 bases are TGCGCCAGCAGCTTGGTAGCGGGGTTATACAATGAGCAGTTCTTC.

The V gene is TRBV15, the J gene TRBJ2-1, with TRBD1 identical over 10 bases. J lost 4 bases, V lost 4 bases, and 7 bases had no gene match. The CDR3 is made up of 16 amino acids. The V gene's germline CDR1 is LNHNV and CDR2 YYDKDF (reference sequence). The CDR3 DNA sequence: TGTGCCACCAGCAAGGGCTCGGGACAGGGGTACAATGAGCAGTTCTTC. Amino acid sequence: CATSKGSGQGYNEQFF.

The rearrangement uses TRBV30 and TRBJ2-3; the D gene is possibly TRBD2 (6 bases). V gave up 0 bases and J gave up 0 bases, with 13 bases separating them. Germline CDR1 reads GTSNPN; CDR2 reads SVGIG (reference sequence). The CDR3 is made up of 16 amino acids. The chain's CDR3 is CAWSVRERASTDTQYF. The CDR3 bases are TGTGCCTGGAGTGTACGCGAGCGGGCTAGCACAGATACGCAGTATTTT.

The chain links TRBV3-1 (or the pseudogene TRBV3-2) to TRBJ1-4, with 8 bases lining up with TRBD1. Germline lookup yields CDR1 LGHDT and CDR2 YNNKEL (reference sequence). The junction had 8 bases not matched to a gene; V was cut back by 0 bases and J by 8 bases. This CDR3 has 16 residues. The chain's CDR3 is CASSQDLGQGGEKLFF. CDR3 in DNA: TGTGCCAGCAGCCAAGATTTAGGACAGGGAGGAGAAAAACTGTTTTTT.

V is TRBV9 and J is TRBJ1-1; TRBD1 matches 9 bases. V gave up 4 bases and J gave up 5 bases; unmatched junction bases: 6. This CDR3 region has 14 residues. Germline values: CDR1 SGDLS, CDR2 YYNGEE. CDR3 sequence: CASSHRGRGTEAFF. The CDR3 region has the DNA TGTGCCAGCAGCCACAGGGGGCGGGGTACTGAAGCTTTCTTT.

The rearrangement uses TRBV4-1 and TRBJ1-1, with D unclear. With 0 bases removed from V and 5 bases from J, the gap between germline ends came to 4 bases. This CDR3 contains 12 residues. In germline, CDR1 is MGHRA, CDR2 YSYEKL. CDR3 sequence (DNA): TGCGCCAGCAGCCAAGATCGGACTGAAGCTTTCTTT. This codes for CASSQDRTEAFF.

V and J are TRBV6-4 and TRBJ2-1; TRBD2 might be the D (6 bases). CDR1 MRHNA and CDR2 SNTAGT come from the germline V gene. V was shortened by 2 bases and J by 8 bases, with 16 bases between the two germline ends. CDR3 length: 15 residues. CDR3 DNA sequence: TGTGCCAGCAGTGACACCGCGGGGCTAGCCGATGAGCAGTTCTTC. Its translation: CASSDTAGLADEQFF.

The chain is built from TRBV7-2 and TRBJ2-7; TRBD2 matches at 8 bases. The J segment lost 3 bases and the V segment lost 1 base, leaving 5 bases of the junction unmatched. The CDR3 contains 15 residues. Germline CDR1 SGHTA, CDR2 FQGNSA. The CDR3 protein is CASSLEGLEIYEQYF. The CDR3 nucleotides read TGTGCCAGCAGCTTAGAGGGACTAGAAATCTACGAGCAGTACTTC.

CDR3 region: CATSRRARDGYTF. For the CDR3, the DNA is TGTGCCACCTCCCGGAGGGCGAGGGATGGCTACACCTTC. This chain uses TRBV19 with TRBJ1-2; D gene unclear. This CDR3 has 13 residues. Germline CDR1 is LNHDA and CDR2 is SQIVND (reference sequence). V was shortened by 10 bases and J by 6 bases, with 18 bases between the two germline ends.

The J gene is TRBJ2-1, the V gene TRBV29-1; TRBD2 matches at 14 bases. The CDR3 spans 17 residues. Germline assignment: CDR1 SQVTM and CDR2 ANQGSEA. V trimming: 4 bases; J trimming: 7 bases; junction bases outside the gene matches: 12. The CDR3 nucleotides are TGCAGCGTTGTTTTATGGACTAGCGGGGGGCAACCTAATGAGCAGTTCTTC. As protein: CSVVLWTSGGQPNEQFF.

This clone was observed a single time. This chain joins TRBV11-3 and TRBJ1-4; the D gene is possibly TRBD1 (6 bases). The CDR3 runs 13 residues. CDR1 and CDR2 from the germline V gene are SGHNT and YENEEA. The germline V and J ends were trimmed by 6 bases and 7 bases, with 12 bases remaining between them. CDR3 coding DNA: TGTGCCAGCAGGGGGGGGCAGAGTGAAAAACTGTTTTTT. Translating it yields CASRGGQSEKLFF.

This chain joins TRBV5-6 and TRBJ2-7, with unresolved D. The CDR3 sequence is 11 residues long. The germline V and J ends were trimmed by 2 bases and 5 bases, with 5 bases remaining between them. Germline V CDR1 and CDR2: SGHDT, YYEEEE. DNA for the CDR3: TGTGCCAGCAGCTTTTCAGACGAGCAGTACTTC. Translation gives CASSFSDEQYF.

The CDR3 nucleotides read TGTGCCAGCAGTTTTACCCTAGACAGGTCATCCACTGAAGCTTTCTTT. It specifies CASSFTLDRSSTEAFF. The gene calls are TRBV6-2 or TRBV6-3 and TRBJ1-1; the D gene is possibly TRBD1 (6 bases). CDR1 and CDR2 from the germline V gene are MNHEY and SVGEGT. The CDR3 is 16 residues long. The V gene lost 4 bases and the J gene lost 4 bases, with 19 bases spanning the gap.

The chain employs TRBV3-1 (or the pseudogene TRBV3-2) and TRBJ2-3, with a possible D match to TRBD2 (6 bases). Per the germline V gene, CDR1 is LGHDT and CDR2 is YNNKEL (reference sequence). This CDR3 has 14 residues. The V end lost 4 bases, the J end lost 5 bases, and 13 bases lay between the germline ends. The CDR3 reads CASSPPGLKDTQYF. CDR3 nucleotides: TGTGCCAGCAGCCCCCCGGGACTGAAAGATACGCAGTATTTT.

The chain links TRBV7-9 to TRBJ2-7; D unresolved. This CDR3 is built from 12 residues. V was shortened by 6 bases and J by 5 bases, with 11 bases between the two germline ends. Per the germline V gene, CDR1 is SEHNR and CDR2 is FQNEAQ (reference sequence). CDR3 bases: TGTGCCAGCAGAAGCAGGATCAACGAGCAGTACTTC. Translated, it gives CASRSRINEQYF.

The CDR3 here is CASSPAAGVTDTQYF. CDR3 bases: TGTGCCAGCAGCCCCGCCGCGGGGGTAACAGATACGCAGTATTTT. The chain recombines TRBV7-9 with TRBJ2-3; 7 bases align to TRBD2. Germline V gene sequence: CDR1 SEHNR, CDR2 FQNEAQ (reference sequence). V lost 5 bases, J lost 3 bases, and 8 bases stayed unmatched. The CDR3 sequence is 15 residues long.

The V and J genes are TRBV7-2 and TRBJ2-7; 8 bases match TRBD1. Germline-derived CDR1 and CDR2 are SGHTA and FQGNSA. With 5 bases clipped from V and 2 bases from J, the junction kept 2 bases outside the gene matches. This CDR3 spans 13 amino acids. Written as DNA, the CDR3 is TGTGCCAGCAGCCGGGACAGGCCCTACGAGCAGTACTTC. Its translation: CASSRDRPYEQYF.

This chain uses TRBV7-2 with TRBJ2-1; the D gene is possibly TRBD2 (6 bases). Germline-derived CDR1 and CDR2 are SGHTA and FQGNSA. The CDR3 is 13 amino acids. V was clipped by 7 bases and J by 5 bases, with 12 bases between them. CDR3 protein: CASNLGLNNEQFF. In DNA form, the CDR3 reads TGTGCCAGCAACCTGGGACTGAACAATGAGCAGTTCTTC.

The CDR3 spells CASSGGNTEAFF. CDR3 coding DNA: TGTGCCAGCAGCGGGGGGAACACTGAAGCTTTCTTT. The chain uses TRBV27 and TRBJ1-1, with D perhaps TRBD1 (5 bases). V was pared by 6 bases and J by 1 base, with 6 bases between. CDR1 and CDR2 from the germline V gene are MNHEY and SMNVEV (reference sequence). The CDR3 is 12 residues long.

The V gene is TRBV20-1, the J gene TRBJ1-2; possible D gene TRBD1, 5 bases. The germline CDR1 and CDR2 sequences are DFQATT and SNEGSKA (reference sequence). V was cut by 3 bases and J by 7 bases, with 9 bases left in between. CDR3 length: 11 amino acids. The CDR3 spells CSARRGGGYTF. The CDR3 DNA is TGCAGTGCTAGGAGGGGAGGTGGCTACACCTTC.

CDR3 coding DNA: TGTGCCAGCAGCCTATCGACAGGCCAAGCTTTCTTT. Its protein is CASSLSTGQAFF. The V gene is TRBV5-4, the J gene TRBJ1-1, with D possibly matching TRBD1 (6 bases). CDR3 length: 12 amino acids. Per the germline V gene, CDR1 is SGHNT and CDR2 is YYREEE (reference sequence). Trimming took off 4 bases at V and 9 bases at J, with 13 bases between the two ends.

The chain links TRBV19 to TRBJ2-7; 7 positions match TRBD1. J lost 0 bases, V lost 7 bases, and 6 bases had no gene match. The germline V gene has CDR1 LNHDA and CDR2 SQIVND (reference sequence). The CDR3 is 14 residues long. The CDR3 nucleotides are TGTGCCAGTAAGTGGGACAGTTACTCCTACGAGCAGTACTTC. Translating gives CASKWDSYSYEQYF. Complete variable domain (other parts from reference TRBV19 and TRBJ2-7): DGGITQSPKYLFRKEGQNVTLSCEQNLNHDAMYWYRQDPGQGLRLIYYSQIVNDFQKGDIAEGYSVSREKKESFPLTVTSAQKNPTAFYLCASKWDSYSYEQYFGPGTRLTVT.

The CDR3 region has the DNA TGTGCCAGCAGTTACTCGCCAGGCACGGTGGATACGCAGTATTTT. Protein sequence: CASSYSPGTVDTQYF. This sequence joins TRBV6-2 or TRBV6-3 and TRBJ2-3, with D uncertain. Trimming removed 0 bases from V and 6 bases from J, with 13 bases in between. The CDR3 is 15 amino acids. The germline V gene has CDR1 MNHEY and CDR2 SVGEGT.

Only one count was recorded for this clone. DNA of the CDR3: TGTGCCAGCAGTAGACTGATCTATAATTCACCCCTCCACTTT. Residues: CASSRLIYNSPLHF. The V gene is TRBV6-2 or TRBV6-3, the J gene TRBJ1-6; D remains unclear. V was trimmed by 5 bases and J by 3 bases, leaving 8 bases between them. The CDR3 sequence is 14 residues long. Looked up from germline, CDR1 is MNHEY and CDR2 is SVGEGT.

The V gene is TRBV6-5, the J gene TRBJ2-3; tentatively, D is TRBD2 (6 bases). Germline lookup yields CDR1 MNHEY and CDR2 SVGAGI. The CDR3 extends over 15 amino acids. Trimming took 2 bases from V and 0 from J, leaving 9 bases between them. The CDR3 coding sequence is TGTGCCAGCAGTTACCCAGGAGGGAGCACAGATACGCAGTATTTT. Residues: CASSYPGGSTDTQYF.

CDR3 DNA sequence: TGTGCCAGCAGCTCGCAGGGTTATGGAAACACCATATATTTT. Protein product: CASSSQGYGNTIYF. The chain uses TRBV7-8 and TRBJ1-3, with D perhaps TRBD1 (5 bases). This CDR3 spans 14 amino acids. The germline V gene has CDR1 SGHVS and CDR2 FQNEAQ. V lost 4 bases to trimming and J lost 3 bases, with 10 bases between them. The complete variable domain, with remaining parts taken from reference TRBV7-8 and TRBJ1-3, reads GAGVSQSPRYKVAKRGQDVALRCDPISGHVSLFWYQQALGQGPEFLTYFQNEAQLDKSGLPSDRFFAERPEGSVSTLKIQRTQQEDSAVYLCASSSQGYGNTIYFGEGSWLTVV.